This TCR beta chain was captured in a study of blood T cell repertoires in COVID-19 (dated by TCRdb to the early 2020s). General notes on the study: The collaborator samples originated in the United States, Italy and Spain and spanned the acute and convalescent phases of COVID-19. The prospective study material was composed of cDNA or gDNA derived from T cells, B-cell-depleted T cells, or PBMCs. Subjects who had been exposed to COVID-19, were actively infected with it, or had recovered from it provided the deeply sampled blood TCRbeta repertoires that made up the dataset. A freely available public database, intended as a resource for researchers studying the immune response to SARS-CoV-2, is where the repertoires were released. Samples came from the ongoing ImmuneRACE study (first 160 participants) plus 1,254 subjects from 6 global collaborators. The sample metadata nearly always contained a de-identified subject ID, COVID-19 status, age in years and sex. HLA class I and class II types, where available, came from metadata supplied by the sample provider rather than from assay-based typing. Here is what the overall study found, with its caveats: Clinical and demographic metadata were provided uncurated, with the amount varying by source and participant.

The immunoSEQ Assay, a bias-controlled multiplex PCR, was used to amplify TCRbeta CDR3 regions from genomic DNA. The paper's data handling went like this. The number of nucleated cells in each sample was estimated from the amplification of reference gene primers within the assay. Sequence reads were collapsed and filtered to measure the absolute abundance of every unique TCRbeta CDR3 rearrangement. For each sample, productive Simpson clonality was calculated as the square root of Simpson's diversity index across productive rearrangements. In TCRdb, the immuneACCESS table is reduced to in-frame sequences with V and J assigned. These tables do not hold every clone; where another copy was compared, an unresolved V gene accounts for under half, and the others remain unexplained. The V and J calls and clone size are taken from that table; D and trimming were inferred from the DNA. The sample yields nearly 80,000 clones; around 90% were counted once. Less than 0.85% of the sample belongs to the ten largest clones.

Trimming takes 1 base off V and 8 bases off J; junction bases not matched to a gene: 4. The CDR3 has 14 amino acids, counting the end cysteine and phenylalanine. Here the CDR3 DNA is all that survives: 42 bases in frame from base 1. The germline V gene yields SGDLS for CDR1 and YYNGEE for CDR2. Whole blood was collected in K2EDTA tubes by collaborating institutions according to the institutions' own protocols. For TCRbeta analysis, collaborator samples were shipped as frozen whole blood, as isolated PBMCs, or as DNA extracted from either sample type. Of note for this clone: What this receptor recognizes is not known. No base quality information exists; no much larger clone differs at one position.

The sequence joins TRBV9 to TRBJ2-1, with 9 middle bases fitting TRBD1. This TCR was recovered from a woman at least 80 years old with acute or convalescent COVID-19. The sequencing sample was made of peripheral blood. This receptor has the CDR3 CASSVLTGGHEQFF. The bases read TGTGCCAGCAGCGTACTCACAGGGGGCCATGAGCAGTTCTTC. The CDR3 plus the reference TRBV9 and TRBJ2-1 genes for the other parts give the full variable domain: DSGVTQTPKHLITATGQRVTLRCSPRSGDLSVYWYQQSLDQGLQFLIQYYNGEERAKGNILERFSAQQFPDLHSELNLSSLELGDSALYFCASSVLTGGHEQFFGPGTRLTVL.